This TCR beta chain was identified in a study of shared clonotypes between healthy human individuals. Overall study context: Donors had three CD4 naive, three CD4 memory, two CD8 naive and one CD8 memory plate apiece. Study-wide results and caveats: An anticipated effect of sequencing depth on clonotype sharing among donors was recognized. Genetic and exposure-history diversity was limited by the few donors.

Regarding this clone: What it binds is unknown.

Generated by immunoSEQ multiplex PCR, the TCRdb table keeps only in-frame clones and is missing some. Among about 610,000 clones listed, less than 98% were seen once. Trimming took off 3 bases at V and 5 bases at J, with 13 bases between the two ends. CDR1 LNHDA and CDR2 SQIVND come from the germline V gene (reference sequence). The CDR3 covers 14 residues. CD4+ cells were split into CD45RA+ naive and CD45RA-negative memory subsets. Sequenced: naive CD4+ T cells sorted from blood. Subset denoted: CD45RA+ positively selected. The source of this sequence is a woman aged 30 to 39 in good health. The rearrangement links TRBV19 to TRBJ2-5; D is possibly TRBD2 (6 bases). The CDR3 spells CASSILAGRETQYF. CDR3 in DNA: TGTGCCAGTAGTATTCTGGCGGGGCGGGAGACCCAGTACTTC.